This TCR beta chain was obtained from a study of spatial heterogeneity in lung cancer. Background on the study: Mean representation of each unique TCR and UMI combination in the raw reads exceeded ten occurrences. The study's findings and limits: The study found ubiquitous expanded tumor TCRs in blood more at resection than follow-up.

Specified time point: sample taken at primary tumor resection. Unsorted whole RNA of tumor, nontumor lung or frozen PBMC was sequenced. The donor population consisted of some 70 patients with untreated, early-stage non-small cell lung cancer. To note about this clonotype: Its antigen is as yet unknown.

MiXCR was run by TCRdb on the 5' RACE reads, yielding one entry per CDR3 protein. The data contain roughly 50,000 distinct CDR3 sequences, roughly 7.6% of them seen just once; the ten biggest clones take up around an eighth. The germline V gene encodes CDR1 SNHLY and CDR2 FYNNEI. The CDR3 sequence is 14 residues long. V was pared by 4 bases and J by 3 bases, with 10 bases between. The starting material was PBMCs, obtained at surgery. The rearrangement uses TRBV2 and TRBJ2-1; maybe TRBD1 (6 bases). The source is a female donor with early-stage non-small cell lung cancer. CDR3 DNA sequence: TGTGCCAGCAGTGTTGGGGGCCTCTACAATGAGCAGTTCTTC. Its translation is CASSVGGLYNEQFF.